The 16 T cell receptor beta chains reported below all come from one sample, sequenced in a study of blood T cell repertoires in COVID-19. Here immunoSEQ multiplex PCR was the method, and the copy in TCRdb shows in-frame clones only, minus some. The data contain 100,000 to 150,000 clones, 80% to 95% of them singletons. The sequencing input was peripheral blood. Every receptor here comes from a man between 45 and 60 years old with COVID-19, enrolled during active disease.

The chain has TRBV4-3 and TRBJ2-2; 14 positions match TRBD2. In germline, CDR1 is LGHNA, CDR2 YSLEER. This CDR3 has 17 residues. The ends lost 0 bases at V and 6 bases at J; junction bases unmatched: 3. CDR3: CASSQEGLAGVAGELFF. The DNA for the CDR3 is TGCGCCAGCAGCCAAGAGGGACTAGCGGGAGTGGCCGGGGAGCTGTTTTTT.

This chain joins TRBV3-1 (or the pseudogene TRBV3-2) and TRBJ2-3; 8 bases are a match to TRBD2. This CDR3 spans 15 amino acids. The V gene's germline CDR1 is LGHDT and CDR2 YNNKEL (reference sequence). J was trimmed by 0 bases and V by 6 bases; bases with no gene match: 5. In DNA form, the CDR3 reads TGTGCCAGCAGACCGAGCGGGAGTAGCACAGATACGCAGTATTTT. This sequence encodes CASRPSGSSTDTQYF.

V gene TRBV18 combines with J gene TRBJ2-7; D gene ambiguous. The V end lost 3 bases, the J end lost 6 bases, and 15 bases lay between the germline ends. This CDR3 spans 14 amino acids. In germline, CDR1 is KGHSH, CDR2 LQKENI. For the CDR3, the DNA is TGTGCCAGCTCACCCGGGTCCCCCTCTTCCGAGCAGTACGTC. Protein product: CASSPGSPSSEQYV.

V usage is TRBV19 and J usage is TRBJ2-2, with D maybe TRBD2 (5 bases). Germline V gene sequence: CDR1 LNHDA, CDR2 SQIVND (reference sequence). This CDR3 region has 11 residues. The CDR3 loop is CASGITGELFF. The CDR3 nucleotides read TGTGCATCGGGGATCACCGGGGAGCTGTTTTTT.

The CDR3 nucleotides are TGTGCCAGCAGCCCCACCGGTACCTACGAGCAGTACTTC. Its translation is CASSPTGTYEQYF. The J gene is TRBJ2-7, the V gene TRBV27; D uncertain. The germline V gene encodes CDR1 MNHEY and CDR2 SMNVEV (reference sequence). The CDR3 is made up of 13 amino acids. V was cut by 6 bases and J by 2 bases, with 11 bases left in between.

V is TRBV30 and J is TRBJ2-2; 7 bases match TRBD1. CDR3 length: 15 amino acids. Germline CDR1 and CDR2: GTSNPN and SVGIG (reference sequence). V lost 2 bases, J lost 5 bases, and 8 bases stayed unmatched. CDR3 loop: CAWSQFSRGTGELFF. The CDR3 DNA reads as TGTGCCTGGAGTCAATTCTCCAGGGGGACCGGGGAGCTGTTTTTT.

The rearrangement joins TRBV5-1 to TRBJ2-4; 8 bases match TRBD1. Germline values: CDR1 SGHRS, CDR2 YFSETQ. The CDR3 is 16 residues long. V lost 0 bases to trimming and J lost 8 bases; unmatched junction nucleotides: 10. CDR3 region: CASSLEGTGQWDIQYF. The CDR3 coding sequence is TGCGCCAGCAGCTTGGAAGGGACAGGTCAGTGGGACATTCAGTACTTC.

The V call is TRBV11-2, the J call TRBJ1-1; 9 positions match TRBD1. The CDR3 has 15 amino acids. CDR1 is SGHAT and CDR2 is FQNNGV in the germline V gene. The J segment lost 3 bases and the V segment lost 3 bases, leaving 5 bases of the junction unmatched. The CDR3 here is CASSLGQGEDTEAFF. DNA for the CDR3: TGTGCCAGCAGCTTGGGACAGGGCGAAGACACTGAAGCTTTCTTT.

The CDR3 here is CASSRGGLMDEQYV. The CDR3 region has the DNA TGTGCCAGCAGCCGAGGGGGCTTAATGGACGAGCAGTACGTC. The chain couples TRBV11-1 to TRBJ2-7; TRBD1 matches at 7 bases. In germline, CDR1 is SGHAT, CDR2 FQDESV (reference sequence). The CDR3 spans 14 residues. Trimming removed 5 bases from V and 5 bases from J; junction bases left unmatched: 9.

The DNA for the CDR3 is TGTGCCAGTAGTATCCCGGGGGACTGGACACCCCTCCACTTT. Its translation: CASSIPGDWTPLHF. The chain links TRBV19 to TRBJ1-6; D might be TRBD1 (5 bases). Per the germline V gene, CDR1 is LNHDA and CDR2 is SQIVND (reference sequence). This CDR3 comprises 14 residues. Trimming left V 3 bases short and J 11 bases short, with 14 bases between.

This rearrangement joins TRBV5-1 to TRBJ2-3; the D is unclear. V gave up 0 bases and J gave up 4 bases, with 9 bases separating them. The germline V gene encodes CDR1 SGHRS and CDR2 YFSETQ. This CDR3 comprises 14 residues. The DNA for the CDR3 is TGCGCCAGCAGCTTGGGGAGCTTGGCAGATACGCAGTATTTT. Translated, it gives CASSLGSLADTQYF.

The genes are TRBV19 and TRBJ2-1; D is unresolved. This CDR3 is 13 amino acids long. Germline V gene lookup returns CDR1 LNHDA and CDR2 SQIVND (reference sequence). Trimming pared 3 bases from V and 8 bases from J, leaving 11 bases between. This chain's CDR3 is CASSISSVDEQFF. The CDR3, as DNA: TGTGCCAGTAGTATTTCCTCAGTCGATGAGCAGTTCTTC. The variable domain in full, completed from reference TRBV19 and TRBJ2-1, reads DGGITQSPKYLFRKEGQNVTLSCEQNLNHDAMYWYRQDPGQGLRLIYYSQIVNDFQKGDIAEGYSVSREKKESFPLTVTSAQKNPTAFYLCASSISSVDEQFFGPGTRLTVL.

The chain uses TRBV28 and TRBJ2-3, with 8 bases matching TRBD2. CDR1 MDHEN and CDR2 SYDVKM come from the germline V gene. The CDR3 has 16 residues. The V and J ends lost 3 bases and 0 bases, in that order; junction bases with no gene match: 5. CDR3 loop: CASSLSTSGSTDTQYF. CDR3 sequence (DNA): TGTGCCAGCAGTTTGTCCACTAGCGGTAGCACAGATACGCAGTATTTT.

The rearrangement uses TRBV5-6 and TRBJ2-7, with TRBD1 matching over 10 bases. This CDR3 region has 15 residues. Looked up from germline, CDR1 is SGHDT and CDR2 is YYEEEE. V lost 3 bases, J lost 3 bases, and 6 bases stayed unmatched. CDR3 sequence (DNA): TGTGCCAGCAGCTCGGCGGGACAGGGGTTCTACGAGCAGTACTTC. This translates into CASSSAGQGFYEQYF.

This chain uses TRBV27 with TRBJ1-6; 9 bases agree with TRBD1. Germline V gene lookup returns CDR1 MNHEY and CDR2 SMNVEV (reference sequence). The CDR3 extends over 18 amino acids. V gave up 3 bases and J gave up 6 bases; unmatched junction bases: 12. CDR3 region: CASSFLGPGTGRNSPLHF. CDR3 nucleotide sequence: TGTGCCAGCAGTTTCCTAGGGCCTGGGACAGGGCGTAATTCACCCCTCCACTTT.

The V and J genes are TRBV6-5 and TRBJ2-5; 8 bases agree with TRBD2. After removal of 4 bases from V and 4 bases from J, the junction contained 5 bases not matched to a gene. The CDR3 covers 14 residues. The germline V gene has CDR1 MNHEY and CDR2 SVGAGI. In DNA form, the CDR3 reads TGTGCCAGCAGTTCGGGGGGGCAATCAGAGACCCAGTACTTC. Translated: CASSSGGQSETQYF.